The sequence of this TCR beta chain was determined in a study of somatic mutations in cytotoxic T cells in rheumatoid arthritis. Female donors made up under 60% of the healthy controls, blood donors whose median age was around 57 years (range 21-70). Magnetic beads with positive selection isolated CD4+ and CD8+ fractions, whose purity was verified by flow cytometry. TCRdb's copy holds only in-frame clones and misses some; the assay was immunoSEQ multiplex PCR. The table lists 15,000 to 20,000 clones, 74% of them singletons, with approximately 5% in the top ten. V lost 7 bases and J lost 8; bases outside the gene matches: 6. The CDR3 is 13 amino acids. The V gene's germline CDR1 is SQVTM and CDR2 ANQGSEA.

The sequence derives from a man aged 55-75 years in good health. The chain links TRBV29-1 to TRBJ1-6; 9 positions match TRBD1. The sequenced sample was CD8+ T cells sorted from blood. The CDR3 loop is CSARTGEHSPLHF. The CDR3 nucleotides read TGCAGCGCCAGGACAGGGGAACATTCACCCCTCCACTTT.